Sequencing of this T cell receptor beta chain was carried out in a study of neurological immune-mediated disorders. General study findings and limits: Multiple sclerosis patients had less TCR clonal expansion than even healthy controls, unlike HTLV-1-associated myelopathy. Private repertoires in all groups were suggested by the absence of shared CDR3 amino acid sequences among expanded clones across subjects.

In this sample, this clonotype turned up many times. Its antigen is not identified. From 2 million PBMCs stored at -80 C, the unsorted libraries were generated. This CDR3 is 14 amino acids long. Trimming took 8 bases from V and 2 from J, leaving 14 bases between them. Per the germline V gene, CDR1 is SNHLY and CDR2 is FYNNEI. TCRdb processed the 5' RACE reads anew with MiXCR; each CDR3 protein has one entry. Among about 41,000 distinct CDR3 sequences, approximately 11% were seen once, and the ten largest hold 1.3%. The sequenced sample consisted of PBMCs. This chain links TRBV2 with TRBJ2-3, with D possibly being TRBD2 (6 bases). The receptor's source is a female donor in good health. The CDR3 bases are TGTGCCAGCGGGGCTAGCGAAAACACAGATACGCAGTATTTT. Amino acid sequence: CASGASENTDTQYF.